Reported below is one TCR beta chain. Its antigen remains unknown. This specimen comes from a study of memory CD4+ T cells and cytomegalovirus serostatus. Study-wide findings and caveats: Repertoires predicted CMV serostatus with median bootstrapped AUC of approximately 0.95.

The sort gate was single viable CD3+CD4+CD8-CD45RO+ cells for memory CD4+ T cells. Donors' CMV status reflects serum IgG against pp150, pp28, p38, p52. In the study's own analysis: After removing out-of-frame reads, 2 million to 2.5 million distinct TCRbeta sequences remained. Libraries were prepared by immunoSEQ multiplex PCR; TCRdb keeps only in-frame clonotypes and omits some of them. V, J and clone size are those of that table, while D and trimming were read from the DNA. Found here are over 40,000 clones, about 70% of them singletons; the top ten hold less than 1.5%. The clonotype was recovered from an adult in good health and CMV-seropositive. Sequences were obtained from memory CD4+ T cells from blood.

In DNA, the CDR3 is TGTGCCAGTAGTACCCAACCCCCCTCCTTCCAAGACAGGGGGTTTAATTCACCCCTCCACTTT. It yields the protein CASSTQPPSFQDRGFNSPLHF. V gene TRBV19 combines with J gene TRBJ1-6, with TRBD1 matching 9 bases. After removal of 4 bases from V and 6 bases from J, the junction contained 22 bases not matched to a gene. CDR1 and CDR2 from the germline V gene are LNHDA and SQIVND (reference sequence). The CDR3 consists of 21 residues.